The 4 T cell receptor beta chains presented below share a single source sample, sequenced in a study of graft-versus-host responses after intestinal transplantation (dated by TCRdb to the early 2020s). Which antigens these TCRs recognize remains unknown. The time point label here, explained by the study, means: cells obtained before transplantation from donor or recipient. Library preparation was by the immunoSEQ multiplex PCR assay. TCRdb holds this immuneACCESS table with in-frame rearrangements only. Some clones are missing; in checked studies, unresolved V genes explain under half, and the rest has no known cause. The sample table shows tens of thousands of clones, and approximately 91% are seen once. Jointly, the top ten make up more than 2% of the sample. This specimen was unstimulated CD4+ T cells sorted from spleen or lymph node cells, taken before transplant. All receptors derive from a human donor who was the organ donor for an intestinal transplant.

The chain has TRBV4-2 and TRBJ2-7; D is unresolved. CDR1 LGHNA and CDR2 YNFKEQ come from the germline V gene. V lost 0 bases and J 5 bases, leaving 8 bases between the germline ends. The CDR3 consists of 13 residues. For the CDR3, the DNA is TGTGCCAGCAGCCAAGATCTTGATCACGAGCAGTACTTC. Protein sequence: CASSQDLDHEQYF.

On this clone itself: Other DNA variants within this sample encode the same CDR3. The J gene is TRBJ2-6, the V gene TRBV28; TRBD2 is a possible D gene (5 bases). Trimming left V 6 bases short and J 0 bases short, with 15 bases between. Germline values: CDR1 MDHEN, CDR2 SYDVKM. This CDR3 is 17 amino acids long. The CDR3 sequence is CASSGVIGLSGANVLTF. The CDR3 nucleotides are TGTGCCAGCAGCGGGGTCATCGGTCTCTCTGGGGCCAACGTCCTGACTTTC.

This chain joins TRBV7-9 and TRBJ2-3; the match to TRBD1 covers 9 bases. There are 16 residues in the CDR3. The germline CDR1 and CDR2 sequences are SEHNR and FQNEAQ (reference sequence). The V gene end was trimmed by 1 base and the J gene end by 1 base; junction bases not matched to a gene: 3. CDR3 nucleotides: TGTGCCAGCAGCTTAGGGAGGACAGGGGGCACAGATACGCAGTATTTT. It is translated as CASSLGRTGGTDTQYF.

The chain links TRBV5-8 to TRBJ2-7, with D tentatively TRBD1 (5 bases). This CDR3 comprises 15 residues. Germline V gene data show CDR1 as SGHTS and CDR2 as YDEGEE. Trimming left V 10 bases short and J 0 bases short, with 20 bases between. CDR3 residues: CAANKGAGRSYEQYF. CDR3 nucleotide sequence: TGTGCCGCTAATAAAGGGGCAGGACGCTCCTACGAGCAGTACTTC. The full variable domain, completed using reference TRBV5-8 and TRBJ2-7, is EAGVTQSPTHLIKTRGQQATLRCSPISGHTSVYWYQQALGLGLQFLLWYDEGEERNRGNFPPRFSGRQFPNYSSELNVNALELEDSALYLCAANKGAGRSYEQYFGPGTRLTVT.